The rows below give T cell receptor beta chains drawn from one sample of a study of blood T cell repertoires in COVID-19. The method was immunoSEQ multiplex PCR; TCRdb's version includes in-frame clones alone and lacks a portion of them. The sample holds about 130,000 clones; roughly 79% are singletons and the top ten take more than 10%. The specimen sequenced was peripheral blood. These receptors originate from a human donor in a cohort sampled during active COVID-19. Each CDR3 is given with its conserved first and last residue. D genes are given only for firm matches. Size values are once, few and many counts, or a class for expanded clones, and some rows have none.

CDR3 DNA	CDR3 protein	clone size	D gene	V gene	J gene
TGTGCCAGCAGCCTGACAACCCTCGCCGAAAAACTGTTTTTT	CASSLTTLAEKLFF	once	.	TRBV5-5	TRBJ1-4
TGTGCCAGTAGTATAGATCTAGGGGAAAACTATCAGCCCCAGCATTTT	CASSIDLGENYQPQHF	.	.	TRBV19	TRBJ1-5
TGTGCCAGCAGCGCTACAGGGGCAACTAATGAAAAACTGTTTTTT	CASSATGATNEKLFF	.	TRBD1	TRBV5-8	TRBJ1-4
TGCGCCAGCAGCGTTGTGGCCGGGACAGGTGCCAACGAGCAGTACTTC	CASSVVAGTGANEQYF	.	TRBD1	TRBV5-1	TRBJ2-7
TGTGCCACCAGCAGAGATGGTAGGGGGACAGGGACTTCAAGTTCACCCCTCCACTTT	CATSRDGRGTGTSSSPLHF	.	TRBD1	TRBV15	TRBJ1-6
TGTGCCAGCAGTGTGTTGCAGGGCCCCACTGAAGCTTTCTTT	CASSVLQGPTEAFF	.	.	TRBV2	TRBJ1-1
TGTGCCAGCTCACCAGGGTTTTTGCAGGGAGGGAACTACGAGCAGTACTTC	CASSPGFLQGGNYEQYF	.	TRBD2	TRBV18	TRBJ2-7
TGCGCCAGCAGCCTCCCAGGCAGCTACGAGCAGTACTTC	CASSLPGSYEQYF	.	.	TRBV4-1	TRBJ2-7
TGTGCCAGTAGTATAGAGGGGCTAGCGGGGCAAGAGACCCAGTACTTC	CASSIEGLAGQETQYF	.	TRBD2	TRBV19	TRBJ2-5
TGCGCCAGTCGCGGGGATACAGGGGCCAGGGAGACCCAGTACTTC	CASRGDTGARETQYF	.	.	TRBV10-2	TRBJ2-5
TGTGCCAGCAGCTTACTAGCGGGGCGCACAGATACGCAGTATTTT	CASSLLAGRTDTQYF	.	TRBD2	TRBV11-2	TRBJ2-3
TGTGCCAGCGGCAGCCCGGGACAAAGCCAGAAGCAGTACTTC	CASGSPGQSQKQYF	.	.	TRBV5-4	TRBJ2-7
TGTGCCAGCAGAGGTCAGCGGGGGGGCCGAGGGGAGCAGTTCTTC	CASRGQRGGRGEQFF	.	TRBD2	TRBV11-1	TRBJ2-1
TGTGCCAGTAGTATGGGGTCATCAGGGAAGTCTGAAGCTTTCTTT	CASSMGSSGKSEAFF	.	.	TRBV19	TRBJ1-1
TGTGCCGGGGCTGGGCTAGACACCGGGGAGCTGTTTTTT	CAGAGLDTGELFF	once	.	TRBV11-3	TRBJ2-2
TGCAGCGTTGCCTTAGGGACATTAAACGAGCAGTACTTC	CSVALGTLNEQYF	once	.	TRBV29-1	TRBJ2-7
TGCGCCAGCAGGCTAGCGGGAGTCTACAATGAGCAGTTCTTC	CASRLAGVYNEQFF	.	TRBD2	TRBV10-2	TRBJ2-1